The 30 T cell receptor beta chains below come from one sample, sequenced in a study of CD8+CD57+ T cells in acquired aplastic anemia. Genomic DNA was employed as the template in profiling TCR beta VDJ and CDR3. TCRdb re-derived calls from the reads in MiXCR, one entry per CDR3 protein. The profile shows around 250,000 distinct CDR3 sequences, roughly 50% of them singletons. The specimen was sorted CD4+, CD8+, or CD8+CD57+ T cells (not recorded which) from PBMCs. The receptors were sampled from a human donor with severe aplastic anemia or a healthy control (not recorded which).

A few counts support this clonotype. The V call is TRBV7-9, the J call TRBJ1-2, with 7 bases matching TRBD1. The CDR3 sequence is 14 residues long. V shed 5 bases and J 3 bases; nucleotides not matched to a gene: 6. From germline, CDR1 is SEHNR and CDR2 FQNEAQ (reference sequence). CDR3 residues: CASSRGQNHYGYTF. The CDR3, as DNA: TGTGCCAGCAGCAGGGGACAGAACCACTATGGCTACACCTTC.

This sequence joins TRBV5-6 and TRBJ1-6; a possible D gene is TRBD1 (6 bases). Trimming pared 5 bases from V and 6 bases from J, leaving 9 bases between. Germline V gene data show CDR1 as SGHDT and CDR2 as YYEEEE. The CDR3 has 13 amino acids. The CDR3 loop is CASSYRVNSPLHF. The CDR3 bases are TGTGCCAGCAGTTACAGGGTTAATTCACCCCTCCACTTT.

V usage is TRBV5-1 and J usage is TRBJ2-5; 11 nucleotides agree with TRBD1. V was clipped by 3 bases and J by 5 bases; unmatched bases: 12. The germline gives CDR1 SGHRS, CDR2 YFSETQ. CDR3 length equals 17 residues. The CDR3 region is CASSSAPRDRGRETQYF. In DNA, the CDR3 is TGCGCCAGCAGCTCCGCACCCCGGGACAGGGGGAGGGAGACCCAGTACTTC.

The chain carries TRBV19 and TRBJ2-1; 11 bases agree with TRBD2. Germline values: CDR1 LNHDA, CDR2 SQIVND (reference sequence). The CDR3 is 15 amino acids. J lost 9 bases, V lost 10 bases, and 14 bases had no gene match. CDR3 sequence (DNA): TGTGCCACTTCCCAACTAGCGGGAGTTTCAGGTGAGCAGTTCTTC. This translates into CATSQLAGVSGEQFF.

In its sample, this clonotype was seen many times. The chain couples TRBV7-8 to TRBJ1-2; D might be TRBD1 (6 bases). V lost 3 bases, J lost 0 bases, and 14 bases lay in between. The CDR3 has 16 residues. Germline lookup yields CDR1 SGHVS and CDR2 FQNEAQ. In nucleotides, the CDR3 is TGTGCCAGCAGCTTCGGTCTCACAGGGTCTAACTATGGCTACACCTTC. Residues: CASSFGLTGSNYGYTF.

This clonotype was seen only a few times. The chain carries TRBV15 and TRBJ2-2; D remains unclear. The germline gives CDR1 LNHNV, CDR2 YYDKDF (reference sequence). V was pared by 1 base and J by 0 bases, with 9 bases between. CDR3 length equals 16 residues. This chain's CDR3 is CATSRGRSSNTGELFF. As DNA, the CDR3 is TGTGCCACCAGCAGAGGTAGATCTTCGAACACCGGGGAGCTGTTTTTT.

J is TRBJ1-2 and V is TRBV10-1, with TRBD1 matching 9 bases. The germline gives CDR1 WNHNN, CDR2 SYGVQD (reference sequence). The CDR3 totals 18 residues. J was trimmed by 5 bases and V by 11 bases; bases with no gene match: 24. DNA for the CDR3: TGCGCCGGATCCTCCGGGACAGGGCCCGCCAACGAGCATTATGGCTACACCTTC. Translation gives CAGSSGTGPANEHYGYTF.

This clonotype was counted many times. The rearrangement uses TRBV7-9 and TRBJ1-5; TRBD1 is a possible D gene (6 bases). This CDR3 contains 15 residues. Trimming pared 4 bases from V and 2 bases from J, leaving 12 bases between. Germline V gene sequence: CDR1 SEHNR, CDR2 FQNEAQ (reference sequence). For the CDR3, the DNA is TGTGCCAGCAGCTCAAGGGGGAATGGCAATCAGCCCCAGCATTTT. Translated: CASSSRGNGNQPQHF. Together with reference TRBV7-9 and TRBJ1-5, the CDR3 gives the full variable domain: DTGVSQNPRHKITKRGQNVTFRCDPISEHNRLYWYRQTLGQGPEFLTYFQNEAQLEKSRLLSDRFSAERPKGSFSTLEIQRTEQGDSAMYLCASSSRGNGNQPQHFGDGTRLSIL.

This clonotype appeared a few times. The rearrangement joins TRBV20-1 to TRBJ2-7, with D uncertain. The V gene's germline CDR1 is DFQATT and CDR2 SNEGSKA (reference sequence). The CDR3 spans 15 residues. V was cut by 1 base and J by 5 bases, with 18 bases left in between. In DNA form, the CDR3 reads TGCAGTGCTAGAGGTGAAAGGATCACTTGGGACGAGCAGTACTTC. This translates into CSARGERITWDEQYF.

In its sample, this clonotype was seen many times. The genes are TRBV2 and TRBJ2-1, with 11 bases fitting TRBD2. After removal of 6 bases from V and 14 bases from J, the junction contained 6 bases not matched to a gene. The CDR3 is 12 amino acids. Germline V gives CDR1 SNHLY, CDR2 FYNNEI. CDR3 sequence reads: CASSTSGGLEFF. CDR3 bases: TGTGCCAGCAGCACTAGCGGGGGTTTGGAGTTCTTC.

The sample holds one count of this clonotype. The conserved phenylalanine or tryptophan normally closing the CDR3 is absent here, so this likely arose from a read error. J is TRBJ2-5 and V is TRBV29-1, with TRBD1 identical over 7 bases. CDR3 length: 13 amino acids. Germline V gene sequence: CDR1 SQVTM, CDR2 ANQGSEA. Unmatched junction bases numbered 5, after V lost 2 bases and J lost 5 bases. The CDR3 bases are TGCAGCGTTGAAAGGGGGCTGGGGGAGACCCAGTACTCC. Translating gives CSVERGLGETQYS.

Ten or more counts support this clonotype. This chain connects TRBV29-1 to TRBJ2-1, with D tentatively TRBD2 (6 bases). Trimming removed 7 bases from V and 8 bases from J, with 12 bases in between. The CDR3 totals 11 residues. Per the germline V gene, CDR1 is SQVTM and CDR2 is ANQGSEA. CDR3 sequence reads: CSGEVRDEQFF. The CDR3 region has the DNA TGCAGCGGGGAGGTACGGGATGAGCAGTTCTTC.

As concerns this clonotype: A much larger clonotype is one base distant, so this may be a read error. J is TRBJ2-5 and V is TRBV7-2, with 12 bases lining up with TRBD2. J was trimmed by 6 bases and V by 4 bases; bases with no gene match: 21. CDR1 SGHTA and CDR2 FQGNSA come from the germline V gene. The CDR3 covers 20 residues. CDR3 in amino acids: CASSSGRRLAGATRSKTQYF. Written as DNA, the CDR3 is TGTGCCAGCAGCTCAGGTCGTCGACTAGCGGGGGCCACCAGGTCGAAGACCCAGTACTTC.

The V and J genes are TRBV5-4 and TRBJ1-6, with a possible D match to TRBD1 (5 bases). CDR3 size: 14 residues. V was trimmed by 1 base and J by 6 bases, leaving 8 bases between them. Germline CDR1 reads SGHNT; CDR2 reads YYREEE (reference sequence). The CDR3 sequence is CASSLRDANSPLHF. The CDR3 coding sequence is TGTGCCAGCAGCTTGCGGGACGCTAATTCACCCCTCCACTTT.

CDR3 sequence (DNA): TGTGCCAGCAGCTCCCTCCAGGACCCTGACGAGCAGTACTTC. Translated, it gives CASSSLQDPDEQYF. This chain connects TRBV7-8 to TRBJ2-7, with D unresolved. The ends were cut back, 4 bases at V and 5 bases at J, with 15 bases in the middle. The germline V gene encodes CDR1 SGHVS and CDR2 FQNEAQ. The CDR3 consists of 14 residues.

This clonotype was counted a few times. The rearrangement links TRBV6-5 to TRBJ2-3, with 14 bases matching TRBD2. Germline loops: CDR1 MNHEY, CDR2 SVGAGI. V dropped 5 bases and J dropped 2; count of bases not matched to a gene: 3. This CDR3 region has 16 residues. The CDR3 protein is CASSRTSGGITDTQYF. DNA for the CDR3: TGTGCCAGCAGTCGGACTAGCGGGGGGATCACAGATACGCAGTATTTT.

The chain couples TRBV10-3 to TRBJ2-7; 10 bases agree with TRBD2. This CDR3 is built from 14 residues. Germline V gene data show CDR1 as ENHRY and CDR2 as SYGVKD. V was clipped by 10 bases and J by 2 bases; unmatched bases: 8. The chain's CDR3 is CATSLAGQAYEQYF. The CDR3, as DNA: TGTGCCACCTCACTAGCGGGGCAGGCCTACGAGCAGTACTTC.

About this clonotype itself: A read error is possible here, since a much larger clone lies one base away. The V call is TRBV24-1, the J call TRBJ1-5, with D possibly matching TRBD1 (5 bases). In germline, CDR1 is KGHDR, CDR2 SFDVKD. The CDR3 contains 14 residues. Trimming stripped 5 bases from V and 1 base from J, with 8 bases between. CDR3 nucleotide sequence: TGTGCCACCAGTGGACAGTACAGCAATCAGCCCCAGCATTTT. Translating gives CATSGQYSNQPQHF.

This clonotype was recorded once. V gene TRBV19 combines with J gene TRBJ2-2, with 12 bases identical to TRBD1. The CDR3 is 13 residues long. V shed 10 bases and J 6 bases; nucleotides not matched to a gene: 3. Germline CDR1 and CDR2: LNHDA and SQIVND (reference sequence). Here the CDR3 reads CATRDRGPGELFF. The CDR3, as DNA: TGTGCCACCCGGGACAGGGGGCCCGGGGAGCTGTTTTTT. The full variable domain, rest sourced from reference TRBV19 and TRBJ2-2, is DGGITQSPKYLFRKEGQNVTLSCEQNLNHDAMYWYRQDPGQGLRLIYYSQIVNDFQKGDIAEGYSVSREKKESFPLTVTSAQKNPTAFYLCATRDRGPGELFFGEGSRLTVL.

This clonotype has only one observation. The CDR3 loop reads CASSEWGLGAFGGANVLTF. CDR3 bases: TGTGCCAGCAGTGAATGGGGATTGGGGGCCTTTGGTGGGGCCAACGTCCTGACTTTC. The V call is TRBV25-1, the J call TRBJ2-6; D may be TRBD1 (6 bases). Germline-derived CDR1 and CDR2 are MGHDK and SYGVNS. The V end lost 1 base, the J end lost 3 bases, and 19 bases lay between the germline ends. CDR3 length: 19 amino acids.

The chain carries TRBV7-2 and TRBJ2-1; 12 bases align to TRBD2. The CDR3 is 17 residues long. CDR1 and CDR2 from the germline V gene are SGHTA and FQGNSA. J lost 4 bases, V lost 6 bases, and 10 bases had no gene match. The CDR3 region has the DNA TGTGCCAGCAGTACTCTAGCGGGGGGGGGGGTTTACAATGAGCAGTTCTTC. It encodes CASSTLAGGGVYNEQFF.

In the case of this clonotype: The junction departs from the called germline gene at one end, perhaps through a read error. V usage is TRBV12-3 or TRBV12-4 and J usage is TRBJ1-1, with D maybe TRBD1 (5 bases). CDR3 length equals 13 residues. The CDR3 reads CASRSTGSGGALF. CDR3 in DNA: TGTGCCAGCAGATCGACCGGGAGTGGGGGAGCTTTGTTT.

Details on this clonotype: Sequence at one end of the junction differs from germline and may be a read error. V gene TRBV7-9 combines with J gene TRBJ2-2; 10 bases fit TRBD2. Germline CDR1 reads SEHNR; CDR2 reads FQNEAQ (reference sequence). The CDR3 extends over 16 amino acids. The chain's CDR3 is CASSPVQRGGFGELFF. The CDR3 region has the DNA TGTGCTAGCAGCCCCGTCCAGCGGGGGGGCTTCGGGGAGCTGTTTTTT. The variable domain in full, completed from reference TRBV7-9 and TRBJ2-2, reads DTGVSQNPRHKITKRGQNVTFRCDPISEHNRLYWYRQTLGQGPEFLTYFQNEAQLEKSRLLSDRFSAERPKGSFSTLEIQRTEQGDSAMYLCASSPVQRGGFGELFFGEGSRLTVL.

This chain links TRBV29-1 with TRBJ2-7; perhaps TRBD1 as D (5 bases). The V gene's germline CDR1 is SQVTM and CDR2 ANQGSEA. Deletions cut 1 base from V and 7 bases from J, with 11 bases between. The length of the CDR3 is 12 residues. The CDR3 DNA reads TGCAGCGTTGAAGGGGGCGTGGGAGAGCAGTACTTC. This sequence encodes CSVEGGVGEQYF.

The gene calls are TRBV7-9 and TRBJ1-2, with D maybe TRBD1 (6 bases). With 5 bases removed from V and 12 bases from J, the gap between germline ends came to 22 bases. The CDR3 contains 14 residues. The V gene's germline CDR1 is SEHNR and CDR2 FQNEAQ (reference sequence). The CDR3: CASSLTGTPSGNTF. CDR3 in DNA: TGTGCCAGCAGCCTAACCGGGACACCATCTGGAAACACCTTC.

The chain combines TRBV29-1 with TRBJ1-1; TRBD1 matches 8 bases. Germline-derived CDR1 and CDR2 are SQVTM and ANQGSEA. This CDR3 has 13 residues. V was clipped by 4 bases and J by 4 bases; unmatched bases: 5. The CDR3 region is CSVGGQVGTEAFF. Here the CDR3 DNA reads TGCAGCGTTGGGGGACAGGTCGGCACTGAAGCTTTCTTT.

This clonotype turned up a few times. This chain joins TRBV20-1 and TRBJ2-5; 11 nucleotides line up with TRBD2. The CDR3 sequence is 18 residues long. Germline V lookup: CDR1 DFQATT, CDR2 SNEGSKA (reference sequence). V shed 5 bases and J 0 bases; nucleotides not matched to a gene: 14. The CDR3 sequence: CSAYHILAGAWYQETQYF. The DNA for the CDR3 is TGCAGTGCTTATCACATACTAGCGGGGGCCTGGTACCAAGAGACCCAGTACTTC.

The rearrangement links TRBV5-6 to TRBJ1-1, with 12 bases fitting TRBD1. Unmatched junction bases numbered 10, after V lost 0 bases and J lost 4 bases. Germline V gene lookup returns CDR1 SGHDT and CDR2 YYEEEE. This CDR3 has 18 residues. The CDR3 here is CASSLAGTGGAFGTEAFF. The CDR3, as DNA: TGTGCCAGCAGCTTGGCCGGGACAGGGGGCGCATTTGGCACTGAAGCTTTCTTT.

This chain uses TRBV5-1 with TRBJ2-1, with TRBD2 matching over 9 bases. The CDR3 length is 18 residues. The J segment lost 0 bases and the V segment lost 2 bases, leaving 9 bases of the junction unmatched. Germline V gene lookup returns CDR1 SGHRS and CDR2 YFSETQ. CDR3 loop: CASSFGTSRINSYNEQFF. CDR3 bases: TGCGCCAGCAGCTTCGGGACTAGCAGGATAAACTCCTACAATGAGCAGTTCTTC.

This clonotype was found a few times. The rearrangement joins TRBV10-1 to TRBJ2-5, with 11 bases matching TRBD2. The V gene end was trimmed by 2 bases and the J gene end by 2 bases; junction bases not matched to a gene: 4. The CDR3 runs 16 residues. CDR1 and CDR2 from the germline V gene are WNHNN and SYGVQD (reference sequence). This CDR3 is CASSEGLAGGQETQYF. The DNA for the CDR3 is TGCGCCAGCAGTGAGGGGCTAGCGGGGGGTCAAGAGACCCAGTACTTC.